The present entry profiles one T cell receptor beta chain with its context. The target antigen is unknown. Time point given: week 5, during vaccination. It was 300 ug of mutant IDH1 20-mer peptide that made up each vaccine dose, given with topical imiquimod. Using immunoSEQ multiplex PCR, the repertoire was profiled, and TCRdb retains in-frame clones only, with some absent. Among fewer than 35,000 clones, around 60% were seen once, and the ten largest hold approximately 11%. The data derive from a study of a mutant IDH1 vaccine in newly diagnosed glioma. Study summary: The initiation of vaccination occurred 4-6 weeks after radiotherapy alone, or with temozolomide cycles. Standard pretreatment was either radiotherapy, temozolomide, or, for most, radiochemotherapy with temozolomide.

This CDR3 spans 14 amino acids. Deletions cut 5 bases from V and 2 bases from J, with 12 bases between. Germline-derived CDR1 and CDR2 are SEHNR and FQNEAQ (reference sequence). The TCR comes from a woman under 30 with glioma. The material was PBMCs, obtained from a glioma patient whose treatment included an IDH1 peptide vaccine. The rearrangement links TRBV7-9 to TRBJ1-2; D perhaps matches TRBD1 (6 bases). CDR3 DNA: TGTGCCAGCAGCGTCAGGGGAGACAACTATGGCTACACCTTC. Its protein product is CASSVRGDNYGYTF.